This record concerns one T cell receptor beta chain sequence. This sample is part of a study of cytotoxic CD8 clonotypes in ibrutinib-treated CLL. As for the study in general: Mean productive templates were roughly 280,000; mean productive rearrangements were over 80,000.

Approximately 1.9 micrograms of genomic DNA, which was extracted from cryopreserved PBMCs, served as the material used for the TCR beta libraries. Assay used: immunoSEQ multiplex PCR; TCRdb lists only in-frame clones, some missing. The sample holds about 200,000 clones, around 75% seen once. The CDR3 totals 13 residues. V was cut by 3 bases and J by 2 bases, with 5 bases left in between. Germline-derived CDR1 and CDR2 are MNHEY and SMNVEV (reference sequence). This specimen consisted of PBMCs, obtained after 12 months of ibrutinib treatment. The chain combines TRBV27 with TRBJ1-3; D remains ambiguous. This sequence was found in a human donor with chronic lymphocytic leukemia. The CDR3 region has the DNA TGTGCCAGCAGTTTTTCGGCTGGAAACACCATATATTTT. It specifies CASSFSAGNTIYF.